Given below is one T cell receptor beta chain in context. This specimen belongs to a study of control samples from healthy donors and cancer patients. Only in-frame clones appear in the TCRdb table, and some are missing; sequencing was by immunoSEQ multiplex PCR. The sample holds about 53,000 clones, 87% seen once. Germline values: CDR1 SNHLY, CDR2 FYNNEI. The V gene lost 5 bases and the J gene lost 0 bases, with 14 bases spanning the gap. This CDR3 is built from 16 residues. Sequencing was done on a sample of PBMCs. The chain couples TRBV2 to TRBJ1-3, with D perhaps matching TRBD1 (6 bases). The sequence derives from a man aged 55 to 70 with head and neck cancer. CDR3 sequence reads: CASSTRQVGSGNTIYF. CDR3 DNA: TGTGCCAGCAGTACAAGACAGGTCGGCTCTGGAAACACCATATATTTT.